This passage covers 28 T cell receptor beta chains from one sample sequenced in a study of T cell repertoires in cytomegalovirus infection. MiXCR was run by TCRdb on the reads, yielding one entry per CDR3 protein. The sample contains 200,000 to 250,000 distinct CDR3 sequences, roughly 34% of which appear only once. No antigens are known for them. This specimen was CD8+ T cells from cultured PBMCs, taken from culture after CMV antigen stimulation. Receptors were obtained from a human donor in good health (CMV status not recorded). Some clones in this sample may be carry-over from other donors' samples.

This chain links TRBV7-4 with TRBJ1-1; D is unclear. CDR1 is SGHVT, CDR2 SQSDAQ, per germline. CDR3 length equals 11 residues. V lost 4 bases and J lost 3, with 3 bases in between. The CDR3 DNA is TGTGCCAGCAGCTCCGACACTGAAGCTTTCTTT. It encodes CASSSDTEAFF.

This clonotype was counted once. The chain has TRBV7-2 and TRBJ2-7, with 11 bases fitting TRBD2. CDR3 size: 15 residues. CDR1 is SGHTA and CDR2 is FQGNSA in the germline V gene. The V gene end was trimmed by 3 bases and the J gene end by 2 bases; junction bases not matched to a gene: 3. The CDR3 sequence is CASSFGTSGTYEQYF. The CDR3 nucleotides are TGTGCCAGCAGCTTCGGGACTAGCGGAACCTACGAGCAGTACTTC.

V and J are TRBV6-5 and TRBJ2-5; no clear D. The CDR3 loop spans 14 amino acids. With 3 bases removed from V and 0 bases from J, the gap between germline ends came to 8 bases. Germline values: CDR1 MNHEY, CDR2 SVGAGI. In nucleotides, the CDR3 is TGTGCCAGCAGTTATACCGCATACCAAGAGACCCAGTACTTC. It codes for CASSYTAYQETQYF.

This rearrangement joins TRBV4-2 to TRBJ2-7; D not resolved. The CDR3 runs to 15 residues. Germline-derived CDR1 and CDR2 are LGHNA and YNFKEQ. Trimming removed 0 bases at V and 2 bases at J, with 11 bases between. The CDR3 spells CASSQDRDHTYEQYF. The CDR3 DNA reads as TGTGCCAGCAGCCAAGATCGTGACCACACCTACGAGCAGTACTTC.

This rearrangement joins TRBV7-9 to TRBJ2-1; 11 nucleotides line up with TRBD2. Germline V gene sequence: CDR1 SEHNR, CDR2 FQNEAQ (reference sequence). This CDR3 comprises 15 residues. J lost 5 bases, V lost 5 bases, and 5 bases had no gene match. CDR3 amino acids: CASSAGLAGHNEQFF. CDR3 DNA sequence: TGTGCCAGCAGCGCCGGACTAGCGGGTCACAATGAGCAGTTCTTC.

This clonotype was observed a handful of times. The chain recombines TRBV7-9 with TRBJ1-2; weak D call: TRBD1 (5 bases). Germline V gene data show CDR1 as SEHNR and CDR2 as FQNEAQ (reference sequence). Trimming pared 4 bases from V and 4 bases from J, leaving 10 bases between. There are 13 residues in the CDR3. The CDR3 reads CASSSGPRYGYTF. The CDR3 DNA reads as TGTGCCAGCAGCTCGGGACCACGCTATGGCTACACCTTC.

In this sample, this clonotype turned up many times. The chain recombines TRBV7-8 with TRBJ2-1; 8 bases align to TRBD2. The V gene end was trimmed by 1 base and the J gene end by 4 bases; junction bases not matched to a gene: 6. This CDR3 has 16 amino acids. Germline values: CDR1 SGHVS, CDR2 FQNEAQ. DNA for the CDR3: TGTGCCAGCAGCTTAGTACTCGGGGGGGAATACAATGAGCAGTTCTTC. Translation gives CASSLVLGGEYNEQFF.

The chain combines TRBV27 with TRBJ1-1; tentative D call: TRBD1 (5 bases). V dropped 4 bases and J dropped 5 bases, with 14 bases sitting between them. The CDR3 runs 14 residues. Looked up from germline, CDR1 is MNHEY and CDR2 is SMNVEV (reference sequence). CDR3 protein: CASSSGILGTEAFF. CDR3 nucleotides: TGTGCCAGCAGTTCAGGGATTTTGGGGACTGAAGCTTTCTTT.

The V gene is TRBV12-3 or TRBV12-4, the J gene TRBJ2-1; D perhaps matches TRBD1 (5 bases). The CDR3 has 10 amino acids. V was shortened by 8 bases and J by 10 bases, with 9 bases between the two germline ends. This chain's CDR3 is CASGKGEQFF. The CDR3 DNA reads TGTGCCAGCGGGAAGGGGGAGCAGTTCTTC.

A few counts support this clonotype. The gene calls are TRBV20-1 and TRBJ2-1; 7 bases fit TRBD2. V shed 6 bases, J shed 5 bases, and the junction held 13 bases outside the gene matches. This CDR3 contains 15 residues. Looked up from germline, CDR1 is DFQATT and CDR2 is SNEGSKA (reference sequence). The CDR3 coding sequence is TGCAGTGCCCCTCCGGCGGGAGTCGGGAACAATGAGCAGTTCTTC. It translates to CSAPPAGVGNNEQFF.

This clonotype was observed at least ten times. The chain combines TRBV10-3 with TRBJ1-3, with D tentatively TRBD1 (5 bases). This CDR3 contains 15 residues. V was trimmed by 8 bases and J by 3 bases, leaving 17 bases between them. Germline lookup yields CDR1 ENHRY and CDR2 SYGVKD. CDR3 coding DNA: TGTGCCATCGCCGGGGCTATCGCCAATGGAAACACCATATATTTT. It codes for CAIAGAIANGNTIYF.

This rearrangement joins TRBV4-2 to TRBJ1-5, with a tentative D call TRBD1 (6 bases). This CDR3 has 13 amino acids. CDR1 is LGHNA, CDR2 YNFKEQ, per germline. V gave up 4 bases and J gave up 7 bases, with 11 bases separating them. The CDR3 DNA reads TGTGCCAGCAGCCGTACAGGGTTGCAGCCCCAGCATTTT. As protein: CASSRTGLQPQHF.

This chain uses TRBV24-1 with TRBJ2-1; 8 nucleotides agree with TRBD2. Germline V gene lookup returns CDR1 KGHDR and CDR2 SFDVKD. V lost 4 bases and J lost 6; bases outside the gene matches: 10. This CDR3 has 16 amino acids. The DNA for the CDR3 is TGTGCCACCAGTGACCTAGGTGCGGGAGGTGGCAATGAGCAGTTCTTC. Its protein is CATSDLGAGGGNEQFF.

The genes are TRBV7-9 and TRBJ2-7; 13 bases agree with TRBD2. Germline V gene sequence: CDR1 SEHNR, CDR2 FQNEAQ (reference sequence). This CDR3 has 16 amino acids. Germline trimming cut 1 base from V and 5 bases from J; bases unmatched to any gene: 5. CDR3 coding DNA: TGTGCCAGCAGCTTAGGGGGGACTAGCGGGAACCACGAGCAGTACTTC. Translating it yields CASSLGGTSGNHEQYF.

The chain links TRBV27 to TRBJ1-1, with 8 nucleotides matching TRBD1. From germline, CDR1 is MNHEY and CDR2 SMNVEV (reference sequence). The V and J ends lost 0 bases and 2 bases, in that order; junction bases with no gene match: 2. The CDR3 runs 15 residues. Here the CDR3 DNA reads TGTGCCAGCAGTTTATCACAGGGGGGCAACACTGAAGCTTTCTTT. Encoded protein: CASSLSQGGNTEAFF.

This CDR3 reads CASKITGNTIYF. As DNA, the CDR3 is TGTGCCAGCAAAATTACCGGAAACACCATATATTTT. The chain joins TRBV7-6 to TRBJ1-3, with unresolved D. V dropped 7 bases and J dropped 4 bases, with 8 bases sitting between them. Per the germline V gene, CDR1 is SGHVS and CDR2 is FNYEAQ. The CDR3 sequence is 12 residues long.

This rearrangement joins TRBV10-3 to TRBJ1-1, with D maybe TRBD1 (6 bases). This CDR3 region has 20 residues. V was cut by 6 bases and J by 2 bases, with 31 bases left in between. CDR1 and CDR2 (germline): ENHRY, SYGVKD. The chain's CDR3 is CAISGGGRWNGKAYNTEAFF. The CDR3 nucleotides read TGTGCCATCAGCGGGGGGGGCAGGTGGAATGGAAAAGCTTACAACACTGAAGCTTTCTTT.

This clonotype was seen many times. This chain links TRBV7-3 with TRBJ2-3; 7 bases are shared with TRBD2. The ends lost 5 bases at V and 7 bases at J; junction bases unmatched: 9. The CDR3 runs to 14 residues. CDR1 and CDR2 (germline): SGHTA, FQGTGA. Here the CDR3 DNA reads TGTGCCAGCAGCGTATCGGGAGGCGAGCATACGCAGTATTTT. Protein sequence: CASSVSGGEHTQYF. Complete variable domain (other parts from reference TRBV7-3 and TRBJ2-3): GAGVSQTPSNKVTEKGKYVELRCDPISGHTALYWYRQSLGQGPEFLIYFQGTGAADDSGLPNDRFFAVRPEGSVSTLKIQRTERGDSAVYLCASSVSGGEHTQYFGPGTRLTVL.

CDR3 amino acids: CASSLRAGGRASYEQYF. CDR3 nucleotides: TGTGCCAGCAGCTTACGGGCCGGGGGCAGAGCCTCCTACGAGCAGTACTTC. The chain employs TRBV7-9 and TRBJ2-7, with D perhaps TRBD1 or TRBD2 (6 bases each). CDR3 size: 17 residues. The germline V and J ends were trimmed by 2 bases and 0 bases, with 17 bases remaining between them. CDR1 SEHNR and CDR2 FQNEAQ come from the germline V gene (reference sequence).

This clonotype has just a few counts. The chain joins TRBV20-1 to TRBJ1-3; 11 bases are a match to TRBD1. The CDR3 totals 18 residues. Per germline, CDR1 DFQATT and CDR2 SNEGSKA (reference sequence). The junction had 11 bases not matched to a gene; V was cut back by 2 bases and J by 2 bases. The CDR3 loop reads CSARPWTGGSSAGNTIYF. CDR3 in DNA: TGCAGTGCTAGACCTTGGACAGGGGGCTCCTCTGCTGGAAACACCATATATTTT.

V and J are TRBV4-1 and TRBJ2-7; D not certain. Trimming pared 4 bases from V and 0 bases from J, leaving 13 bases between. Per the germline V gene, CDR1 is MGHRA and CDR2 is YSYEKL. This CDR3 has 15 amino acids. The DNA of the CDR3 is TGCGCCAGCAGCCCAGCTCCTTGGAACTCCTACGAGCAGTACTTC. It codes for CASSPAPWNSYEQYF.

The chain couples TRBV28 to TRBJ2-2; D is unresolved. V was trimmed by 3 bases and J by 4 bases, leaving 6 bases between them. The germline V gene has CDR1 MDHEN and CDR2 SYDVKM. The CDR3 contains 13 residues. CDR3 in amino acids: CASSLYSTGELFF. CDR3 sequence (DNA): TGTGCCAGCAGTTTGTACAGCACCGGGGAGCTGTTTTTT.

The chain couples TRBV5-1 to TRBJ1-1; D is unclear. There are 15 residues in the CDR3. With 0 bases removed from V and 0 bases from J, the gap between germline ends came to 9 bases. CDR1 SGHRS and CDR2 YFSETQ come from the germline V gene. CDR3: CASSLAGGMNTEAFF. In nucleotides, the CDR3 is TGCGCCAGCAGCTTGGCAGGAGGTATGAACACTGAAGCTTTCTTT. Filled out from reference TRBV5-1 and TRBJ1-1, the complete variable domain reads KAGVTQTPRYLIKTRGQQVTLSCSPISGHRSVSWYQQTPGQGLQFLFEYFSETQRNKGNFPGRFSGRQFSNSRSEMNVSTLELGDSALYLCASSLAGGMNTEAFFGQGTRLTVV.

This clonotype showed up many times. The chain couples TRBV7-8 to TRBJ2-5, with D perhaps matching TRBD1 (5 bases). The V and J ends lost 9 bases and 0 bases respectively, with 8 bases between them. This CDR3 region has 12 residues. Germline V gene sequence: CDR1 SGHVS, CDR2 FQNEAQ. CDR3 coding DNA: TGTGCCAGTACAGGTTACCAAGAGACCCAGTACTTC. Protein sequence: CASTGYQETQYF.

The chain has TRBV7-8 and TRBJ2-1; D tentatively reads TRBD1 or TRBD2 (5 bases each). The V and J ends lost 3 bases and 10 bases respectively, with 19 bases between them. The germline V gene has CDR1 SGHVS and CDR2 FQNEAQ. The CDR3 length is 15 residues. The CDR3 protein is CASSLVRASRDEQFF. CDR3 coding DNA: TGTGCCAGCAGCTTGGTAAGGGCTAGTAGGGACGAGCAGTTCTTC.

V and J are TRBV27 and TRBJ2-7; 9 bases agree with TRBD2. V lost 0 bases, J lost 4 bases, and 10 bases stayed unmatched. Germline CDR1 and CDR2: MNHEY and SMNVEV (reference sequence). The CDR3 is 17 residues long. The CDR3 is CASSLSVYSGSVYEQYF. Written as DNA, the CDR3 is TGTGCCAGCAGTTTATCGGTTTATAGCGGGAGTGTTTACGAGCAGTACTTC.

The chain uses TRBV29-1 and TRBJ2-7, with D maybe TRBD2 (5 bases). V was cut by 1 base and J by 0 bases, with 10 bases left in between. The germline V gene encodes CDR1 SQVTM and CDR2 ANQGSEA. CDR3 length: 14 amino acids. CDR3 DNA: TGCAGCGTTGAAGGCGGGTTCAGCTCCTACGAGCAGTACTTC. Translated, it gives CSVEGGFSSYEQYF.

This clonotype appeared a few times. The chain joins TRBV7-2 to TRBJ2-1; 8 nucleotides line up with TRBD1. The CDR3 is 13 residues long. CDR1 and CDR2 (germline): SGHTA, FQGNSA. V shed 4 bases, J shed 5 bases, and the junction held 1 base outside the gene matches. CDR3 nucleotides: TGTGCCAGCAGCTGGACAGGGAACAATGAGCAGTTCTTC. This codes for CASSWTGNNEQFF. Full variable domain (missing parts from reference TRBV7-2 and TRBJ2-1): GAGVSQSPSNKVTEKGKDVELRCDPISGHTALYWYRQSLGQGLEFLIYFQGNSAPDKSGLPSDRFSAERTGGSVSTLTIQRTQQEDSAVYLCASSWTGNNEQFFGPGTRLTVL.